A single sample is the source of the 25 T cell receptor beta chains below, sequenced in a study of blood T cell repertoires in COVID-19. Using immunoSEQ multiplex PCR, the repertoire was profiled, and TCRdb retains in-frame clones only, with some absent. The table lists about 130,000 clones, approximately 81% of them singletons. The material sequenced was peripheral blood. These receptors were obtained from a man at least 80 years old with COVID-19, enrolled during active disease.

CDR3 DNA sequence: TGCGCCAGCAGCTTGTCAGTGGTGAACACTGAAGCTTTCTTT. It is translated as CASSLSVVNTEAFF. V and J are TRBV5-1 and TRBJ1-1; D is undetermined. In germline, CDR1 is SGHRS, CDR2 YFSETQ. V lost 1 base and J 0 bases, leaving 7 bases between the germline ends. The CDR3 loop spans 14 amino acids.

The J gene is TRBJ1-3, the V gene TRBV3-1 (or the pseudogene TRBV3-2); no firm D call. V was shortened by 6 bases and J by 0 bases, with 9 bases between the two germline ends. There are 14 residues in the CDR3. CDR1 and CDR2 from the germline V gene are LGHDT and YNNKEL (reference sequence). CDR3 bases: TGTGCCAGCAGTTCGACTAACTCTGGAAACACCATATATTTT. This encodes CASSSTNSGNTIYF.

V gene TRBV16 combines with J gene TRBJ2-7; the match to TRBD1 covers 7 bases. J was trimmed by 5 bases and V by 0 bases; bases with no gene match: 4. This CDR3 has 14 residues. Germline V lookup: CDR1 KGHSY, CDR2 FQNENV. The CDR3 nucleotides are TGTGCCAGCAGCCAATCGACAGGGATCGACGAGCAGTACTTC. It codes for CASSQSTGIDEQYF.

V gene TRBV28 combines with J gene TRBJ2-2; 8 bases fit TRBD1. The CDR3 spans 14 residues. The V segment lost 0 bases and the J segment 8 bases; nucleotides outside the gene matches: 2. Germline CDR1 reads MDHEN; CDR2 reads SYDVKM. The chain's CDR3 is CASSLWQGAGELFF. The CDR3 nucleotides are TGTGCCAGCAGTTTATGGCAGGGGGCAGGGGAGCTGTTTTTT.

This chain joins TRBV5-6 and TRBJ2-1, with D uncertain. V lost 4 bases and J 4 bases, leaving 6 bases between the germline ends. CDR3 size: 12 residues. Germline V gene data show CDR1 as SGHDT and CDR2 as YYEEEE. The CDR3 region is CASSQEYNEQFF. The CDR3 bases are TGTGCCAGCAGCCAAGAGTACAATGAGCAGTTCTTC.

The V and J genes are TRBV4-1 and TRBJ1-5; TRBD1 matches 7 bases. After removal of 3 bases from V and 6 bases from J, the junction contained 8 bases not matched to a gene. The CDR3 is 15 amino acids. In germline, CDR1 is MGHRA, CDR2 YSYEKL. Here the CDR3 reads CASSHRDSGFQPQHF. CDR3 DNA sequence: TGCGCCAGCAGCCACCGGGACAGTGGATTTCAGCCCCAGCATTTT.

This chain uses TRBV9 with TRBJ1-4; D ambiguous. The germline CDR1 and CDR2 sequences are SGDLS and YYNGEE. The CDR3 runs to 16 residues. V shed 0 bases and J shed 3 bases, with 12 bases lying between them. The CDR3 protein is CASSVGPNAANEKLFF. The CDR3 DNA reads TGTGCCAGCAGCGTAGGGCCCAACGCGGCTAATGAAAAACTGTTTTTT.

The chain is built from TRBV3-1 (or the pseudogene TRBV3-2) and TRBJ1-3; D gene unclear. V lost 1 base to trimming and J lost 0 bases, with 7 bases between them. Germline V gene lookup returns CDR1 LGHDT and CDR2 YNNKEL (reference sequence). The CDR3 runs 15 residues. The CDR3 spells CASSQGRLSGNTIYF. The DNA for the CDR3 is TGTGCCAGCAGCCAAGGCAGGCTCTCTGGAAACACCATATATTTT.

This clone came up a few times. This sequence joins TRBV28 and TRBJ2-7; 7 bases line up with TRBD1. Germline-derived CDR1 and CDR2 are MDHEN and SYDVKM. Germline trimming cut 5 bases from V and 4 bases from J; bases unmatched to any gene: 11. This CDR3 is 15 amino acids long. The CDR3 protein is CASSPPGTDSYEQYF. The CDR3 nucleotides read TGTGCCAGCAGTCCCCCCGGGACAGATAGTTACGAGCAGTACTTC.

V usage is TRBV19 and J usage is TRBJ1-6; D perhaps matches TRBD1 (5 bases). V was clipped by 5 bases and J by 6 bases, with 11 bases between them. This CDR3 comprises 14 residues. Germline assignment: CDR1 LNHDA and CDR2 SQIVND (reference sequence). CDR3 DNA sequence: TGTGCCAGTAGTCCTGACAGCCGTAATTCACCCCTCCACTTT. Encoded protein: CASSPDSRNSPLHF.

V is TRBV27 and J is TRBJ2-7; 7 bases align to TRBD1. Looked up from germline, CDR1 is MNHEY and CDR2 is SMNVEV (reference sequence). CDR3 size: 12 residues. V gave up 6 bases and J gave up 6 bases; unmatched junction bases: 5. As DNA, the CDR3 is TGTGCCAGCAGGACAGGGAACGGCGAGCAGTACTTC. This sequence encodes CASRTGNGEQYF.

This chain links TRBV6-5 with TRBJ1-6; D is ambiguous. The CDR3 has 14 amino acids. The V end lost 6 bases, the J end lost 7 bases, and 13 bases lay between the germline ends. Germline V gene sequence: CDR1 MNHEY, CDR2 SVGAGI. CDR3 coding DNA: TGTGCCAGCAGCACCAATAGTTTGAATTCACCCCTCCACTTT. The encoded protein is CASSTNSLNSPLHF.

This clone occurred a few times. V is TRBV11-2 and J is TRBJ2-1; 9 bases match TRBD1. V dropped 3 bases and J dropped 9; count of bases not matched to a gene: 15. This CDR3 is built from 17 residues. CDR1 and CDR2 (germline): SGHAT, FQNNGV. CDR3 sequence: CASSLGATGTGSGEQFF. DNA of the CDR3: TGTGCCAGCAGCTTGGGAGCAACCGGGACAGGGAGCGGTGAGCAGTTCTTC. Filled out from reference TRBV11-2 and TRBJ2-1, the complete variable domain reads EAGVAQSPRYKIIEKRQSVAFWCNPISGHATLYWYQQILGQGPKLLIQFQNNGVVDDSQLPKDRFSAERLKGVDSTLKIQPAKLEDSAVYLCASSLGATGTGSGEQFFGPGTRLTVL.

In its sample, this clone was seen a few times. This sequence joins TRBV3-1 (or the pseudogene TRBV3-2) and TRBJ2-7, with 8 bases identical to TRBD1. The CDR3 consists of 13 residues. The V and J ends lost 4 bases and 1 base, in that order; junction bases with no gene match: 0. Germline CDR1 reads LGHDT; CDR2 reads YNNKEL (reference sequence). The CDR3 DNA follows: TGTGCCAGCAGCCGGACAGGGTCCTACGAGCAGTACTTC. Protein: CASSRTGSYEQYF.

The chain recombines TRBV18 with TRBJ1-4; the match to TRBD1 covers 9 bases. The V gene end was trimmed by 4 bases and the J gene end by 8 bases; junction bases not matched to a gene: 14. This CDR3 contains 17 residues. Germline V gene lookup returns CDR1 KGHSH and CDR2 LQKENI. In DNA form, the CDR3 reads TGTGCCAGCTCACTCTCCGTCCGGGACAGGGAAGTAGAAAAACTGTTTTTT. It is translated as CASSLSVRDREVEKLFF.

As concerns this clone: At one boundary the junction diverges from the germline segment, which might be a read error. The rearrangement uses TRBV28 and TRBJ2-7; D possibly corresponds to TRBD2 (6 bases). The length of the CDR3 is 15 residues. The germline V gene has CDR1 MDHEN and CDR2 SYDVKM. CDR3 DNA: TGTGCCAGCGGTTTAGCGGTCCTGAGGGTCTACGAGCAGTACTTC. Its translation: CASGLAVLRVYEQYF.

This chain connects TRBV13 to TRBJ2-1; 11 nucleotides match TRBD2. The V and J ends lost 1 base and 8 bases, in that order; junction bases with no gene match: 7. CDR3 length: 16 amino acids. CDR1 and CDR2 from the germline V gene are PRHDT and FYEKMQ (reference sequence). CDR3 bases: TGTGCCAGCAGCTTAGTTATGGGACTAGCGGTCGATGAGCAGTTCTTC. Encoded protein: CASSLVMGLAVDEQFF.

This chain uses TRBV15 with TRBJ2-7, with a tentative D call TRBD2 (6 bases). Trimming cost V 2 bases and J 0 bases, with 11 bases left between them. CDR1 and CDR2 from the germline V gene are LNHNV and YYDKDF (reference sequence). The CDR3 totals 15 residues. This CDR3 reads CATSRPGTLSYEQYF. CDR3 DNA: TGTGCCACCAGCAGACCCGGGACTCTCTCCTACGAGCAGTACTTC.

This chain uses TRBV2 with TRBJ2-1; 7 nucleotides align to TRBD2. V gave up 7 bases and J gave up 4 bases; unmatched junction bases: 13. The CDR3 loop spans 16 amino acids. Germline CDR1 is SNHLY and CDR2 is FYNNEI. As DNA, the CDR3 is TGTGCCAGCAAATTTGGGGGGGAGATGGGGTACAATGAGCAGTTCTTC. Protein sequence: CASKFGGEMGYNEQFF.

CDR3 bases: TGTGCCAGCAGCGCGTCGGGGGGGAGCTCTGGAAACACCATATATTTT. This codes for CASSASGGSSGNTIYF. The rearrangement links TRBV9 to TRBJ1-3; D may be TRBD1 (5 bases). The CDR3 is 16 amino acids. Germline CDR1 SGDLS, CDR2 YYNGEE. Trimming cost V 3 bases and J 0 bases, with 13 bases left between them.

This clone was seen a handful of times. The V gene is TRBV19, the J gene TRBJ1-5; the D gene is possibly TRBD1 (6 bases). CDR1 and CDR2 from the germline V gene are LNHDA and SQIVND (reference sequence). This CDR3 has 16 residues. V was trimmed by 7 bases and J by 2 bases, leaving 18 bases between them. The CDR3 DNA reads TGTGCCAGTAACCCACAGGGATGGGCGGGCAATCAGCCCCAGCATTTT. Protein product: CASNPQGWAGNQPQHF.

The chain joins TRBV6-5 to TRBJ2-3; D perhaps matches TRBD1 (6 bases). CDR1 is MNHEY and CDR2 is SVGAGI in the germline V gene. V shed 6 bases and J shed 6 bases, with 19 bases lying between them. This CDR3 has 15 residues. CDR3 sequence reads: CASRLTPGTPDTQYF. The CDR3 DNA reads TGTGCCAGCAGATTGACCCCCGGGACACCTGATACGCAGTATTTT.

This sequence joins TRBV19 and TRBJ1-5; D unresolved. The CDR3 extends over 13 amino acids. Germline V gene lookup returns CDR1 LNHDA and CDR2 SQIVND (reference sequence). Trimming removed 6 bases from V and 7 bases from J, with 13 bases in between. This CDR3 reads CASRLGEWQPQHF. The CDR3 DNA follows: TGTGCCAGTAGATTAGGAGAATGGCAGCCCCAGCATTTT. The variable domain in full, with the rest retrieved from reference TRBV19 and TRBJ1-5, is DGGITQSPKYLFRKEGQNVTLSCEQNLNHDAMYWYRQDPGQGLRLIYYSQIVNDFQKGDIAEGYSVSREKKESFPLTVTSAQKNPTAFYLCASRLGEWQPQHFGDGTRLSIL.

This chain links TRBV18 with TRBJ2-1; 7 bases are shared with TRBD1. Trimming removed 3 bases from V and 3 bases from J; junction bases left unmatched: 5. The germline gives CDR1 KGHSH, CDR2 LQKENI. The CDR3 runs to 15 residues. The CDR3 DNA reads as TGTGCCAGCTCACCGCCAGGGACAGTCTACAATGAGCAGTTCTTC. It specifies CASSPPGTVYNEQFF.

The V call is TRBV3-1 (or the pseudogene TRBV3-2), the J call TRBJ1-1; maybe TRBD1 (5 bases). Germline values: CDR1 LGHDT, CDR2 YNNKEL (reference sequence). V dropped 1 base and J dropped 1 base, with 7 bases sitting between them. The CDR3 is 14 residues long. The CDR3 nucleotides read TGTGCCAGCAGCCAAGTTGACAGGAACACTGAAGCTTTCTTT. This sequence encodes CASSQVDRNTEAFF.